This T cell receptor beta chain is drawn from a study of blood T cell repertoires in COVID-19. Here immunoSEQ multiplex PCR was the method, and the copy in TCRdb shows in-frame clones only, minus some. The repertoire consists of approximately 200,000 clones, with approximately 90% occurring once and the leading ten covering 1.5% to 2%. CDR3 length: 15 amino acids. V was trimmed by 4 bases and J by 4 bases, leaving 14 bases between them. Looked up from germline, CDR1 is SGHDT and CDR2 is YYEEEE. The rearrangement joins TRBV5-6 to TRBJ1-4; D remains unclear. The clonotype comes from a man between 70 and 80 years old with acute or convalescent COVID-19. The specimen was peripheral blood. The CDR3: CASSPNTGYNEKLFF. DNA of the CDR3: TGTGCCAGCAGCCCTAATACGGGATATAATGAAAAACTGTTTTTT.